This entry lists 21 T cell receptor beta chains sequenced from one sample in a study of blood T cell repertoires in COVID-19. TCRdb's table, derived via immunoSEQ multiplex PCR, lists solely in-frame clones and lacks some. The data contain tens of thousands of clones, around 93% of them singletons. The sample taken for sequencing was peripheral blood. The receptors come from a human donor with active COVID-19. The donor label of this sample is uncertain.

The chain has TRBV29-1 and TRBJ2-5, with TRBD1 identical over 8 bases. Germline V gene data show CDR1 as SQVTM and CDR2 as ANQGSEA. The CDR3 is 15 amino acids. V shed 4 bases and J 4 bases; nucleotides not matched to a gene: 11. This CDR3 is CSVVPPAGGAETQYF. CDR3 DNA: TGCAGCGTTGTTCCCCCTGCAGGGGGCGCAGAGACCCAGTACTTC.

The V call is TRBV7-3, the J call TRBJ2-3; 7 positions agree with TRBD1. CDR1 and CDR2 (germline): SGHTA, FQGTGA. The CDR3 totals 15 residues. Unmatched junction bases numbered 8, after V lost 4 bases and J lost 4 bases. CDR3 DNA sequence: TGTGCCAGCAGCTCACAGGGGCTCGTGGCAGATACGCAGTATTTT. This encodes CASSSQGLVADTQYF. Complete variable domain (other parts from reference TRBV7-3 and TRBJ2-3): GAGVSQTPSNKVTEKGKYVELRCDPISGHTALYWYRQSLGQGPEFLIYFQGTGAADDSGLPNDRFFAVRPEGSVSTLKIQRTERGDSAVYLCASSSQGLVADTQYFGPGTRLTVL.

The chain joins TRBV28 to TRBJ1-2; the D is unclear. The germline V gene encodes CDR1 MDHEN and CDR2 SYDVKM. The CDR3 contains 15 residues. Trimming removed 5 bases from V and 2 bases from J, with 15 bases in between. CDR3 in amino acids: CASSQPGGPNYGYTF. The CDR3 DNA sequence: TGTGCCAGCAGTCAGCCCGGAGGGCCAAACTATGGCTACACCTTC.

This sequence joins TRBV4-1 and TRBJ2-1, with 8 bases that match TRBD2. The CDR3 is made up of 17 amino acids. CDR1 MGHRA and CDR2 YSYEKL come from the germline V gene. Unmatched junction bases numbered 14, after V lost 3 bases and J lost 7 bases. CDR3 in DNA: TGCGCCAGCAGCCAGGGTTTTGCTAGCGGGCCCCGTAATGAGCAGTTCTTC. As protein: CASSQGFASGPRNEQFF.

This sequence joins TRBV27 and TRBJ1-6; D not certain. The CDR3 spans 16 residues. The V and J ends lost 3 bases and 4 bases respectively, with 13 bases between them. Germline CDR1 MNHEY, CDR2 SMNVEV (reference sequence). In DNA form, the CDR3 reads TGTGCCAGCAGTTTTCAGGCAAACAATTATAATTCACCCCTCCACTTT. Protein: CASSFQANNYNSPLHF.

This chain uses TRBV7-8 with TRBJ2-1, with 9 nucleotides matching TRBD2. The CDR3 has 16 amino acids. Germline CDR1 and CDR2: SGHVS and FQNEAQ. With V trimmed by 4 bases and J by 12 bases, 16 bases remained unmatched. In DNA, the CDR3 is TGTGCCAGCAGCTCGGGTCCCAGCGGGGGGCCTGTAGGGCAGTTCTTC. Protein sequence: CASSSGPSGGPVGQFF.

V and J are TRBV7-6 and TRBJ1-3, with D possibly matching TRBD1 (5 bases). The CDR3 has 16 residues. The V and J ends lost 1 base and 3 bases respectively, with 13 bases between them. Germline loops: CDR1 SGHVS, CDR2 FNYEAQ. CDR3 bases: TGTGCCAGCAGCTTAGAGGGGTCGGCGTTTGGAAACACCATATATTTT. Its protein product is CASSLEGSAFGNTIYF. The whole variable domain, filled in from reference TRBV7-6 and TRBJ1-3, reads GAGVSQSPRYKVTKRGQDVALRCDPISGHVSLYWYRQALGQGPEFLTYFNYEAQQDKSGLPNDRFSAERPEGSISTLTIQRTEQRDSAMYRCASSLEGSAFGNTIYFGEGSWLTVV.

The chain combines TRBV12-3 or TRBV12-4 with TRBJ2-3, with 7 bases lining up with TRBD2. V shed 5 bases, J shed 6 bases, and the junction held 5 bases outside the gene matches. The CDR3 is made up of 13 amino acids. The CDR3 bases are TGTGCCAGCAGTCCCGGGGGGAAGGATACGCAGTATTTT. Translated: CASSPGGKDTQYF.

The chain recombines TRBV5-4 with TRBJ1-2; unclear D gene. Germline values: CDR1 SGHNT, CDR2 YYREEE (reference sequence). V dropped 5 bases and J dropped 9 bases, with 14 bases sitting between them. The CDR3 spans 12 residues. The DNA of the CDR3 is TGTGCCAGCAGGGAGAGCGGGGAGAGCTACACCTTC. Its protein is CASRESGESYTF.

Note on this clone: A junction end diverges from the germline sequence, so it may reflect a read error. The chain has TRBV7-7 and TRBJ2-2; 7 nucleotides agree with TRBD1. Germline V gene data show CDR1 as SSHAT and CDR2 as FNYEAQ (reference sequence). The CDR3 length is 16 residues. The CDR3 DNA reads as TGTGCTAGCAGCCCACTACGGGACAGATACACCGGGGAGCTGTTTTTT. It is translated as CASSPLRDRYTGELFF. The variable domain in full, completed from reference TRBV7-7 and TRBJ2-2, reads GAGVSQSPRYKVTKRGQDVTLRCDPISSHATLYWYQQALGQGPEFLTYFNYEAQPDKSGLPSDRFSAERPEGSISTLTIQRTEQRDSAMYRCASSPLRDRYTGELFFGEGSRLTVL.

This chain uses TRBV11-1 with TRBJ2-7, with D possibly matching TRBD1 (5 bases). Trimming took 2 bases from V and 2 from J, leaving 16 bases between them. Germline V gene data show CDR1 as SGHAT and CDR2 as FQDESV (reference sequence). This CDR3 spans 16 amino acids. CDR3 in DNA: TGTGCCAGCAGCTTAAGTGGGCAGGGCCTAACCTACGAGCAGTACTTC. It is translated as CASSLSGQGLTYEQYF.

The CDR3 is CASSGWQGDEAFF. The CDR3 DNA follows: TGTGCCAGCAGTGGCTGGCAGGGGGATGAAGCTTTCTTT. The rearrangement joins TRBV2 to TRBJ1-1; 7 nucleotides agree with TRBD1. Germline trimming cut 4 bases from V and 7 bases from J; bases unmatched to any gene: 6. In germline, CDR1 is SNHLY, CDR2 FYNNEI. This CDR3 has 13 residues.

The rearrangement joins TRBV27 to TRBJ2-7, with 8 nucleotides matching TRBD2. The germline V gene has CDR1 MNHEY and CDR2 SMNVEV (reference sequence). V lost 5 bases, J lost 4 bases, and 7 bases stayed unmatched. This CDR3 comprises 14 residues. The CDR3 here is CASSENGGAYEQYF. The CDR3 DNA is TGTGCCAGCAGTGAGAACGGGGGGGCGTACGAGCAGTACTTC.

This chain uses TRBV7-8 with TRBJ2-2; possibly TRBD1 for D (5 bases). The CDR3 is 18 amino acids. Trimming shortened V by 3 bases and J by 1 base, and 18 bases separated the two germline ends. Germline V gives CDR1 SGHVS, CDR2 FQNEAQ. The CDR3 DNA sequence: TGTGCCAGCAGCTTTAGGGGTGTGGCACCTCTGAACACCGGGGAGCTGTTTTTT. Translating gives CASSFRGVAPLNTGELFF.

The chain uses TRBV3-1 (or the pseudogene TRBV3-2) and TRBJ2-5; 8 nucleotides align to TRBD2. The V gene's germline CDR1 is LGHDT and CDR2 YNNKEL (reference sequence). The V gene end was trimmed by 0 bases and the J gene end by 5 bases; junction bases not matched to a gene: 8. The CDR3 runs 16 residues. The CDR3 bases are TGTGCCAGCAGCCAAGATGGCCCGGGGGGGCTGGAGACCCAGTACTTC. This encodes CASSQDGPGGLETQYF.

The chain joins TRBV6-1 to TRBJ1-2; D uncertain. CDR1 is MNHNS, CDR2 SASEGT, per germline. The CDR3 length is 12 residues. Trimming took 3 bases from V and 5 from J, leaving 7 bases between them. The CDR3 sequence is CASSDTGYGYTF. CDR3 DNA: TGTGCCAGCAGTGATACGGGTTATGGCTACACCTTC.

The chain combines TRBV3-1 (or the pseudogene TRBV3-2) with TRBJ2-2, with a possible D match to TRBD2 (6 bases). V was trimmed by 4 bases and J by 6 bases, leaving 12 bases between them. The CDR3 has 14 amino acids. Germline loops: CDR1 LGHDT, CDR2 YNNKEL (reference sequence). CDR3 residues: CASSRRSGAGELFF. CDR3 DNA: TGTGCCAGCAGCCGTCGATCGGGAGCCGGGGAGCTGTTTTTT.

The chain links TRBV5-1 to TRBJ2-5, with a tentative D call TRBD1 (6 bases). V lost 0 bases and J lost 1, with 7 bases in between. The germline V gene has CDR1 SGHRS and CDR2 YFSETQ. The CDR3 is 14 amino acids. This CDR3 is CASSLDRAQETQYF. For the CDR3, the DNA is TGCGCCAGCAGCTTGGACAGGGCCCAAGAGACCCAGTACTTC.

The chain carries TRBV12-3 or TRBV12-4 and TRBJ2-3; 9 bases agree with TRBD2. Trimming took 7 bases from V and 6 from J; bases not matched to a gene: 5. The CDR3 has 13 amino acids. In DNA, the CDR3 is TGTGCCAGCACTAAGCGGGGGGTCGATACGCAGTATTTT. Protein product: CASTKRGVDTQYF.

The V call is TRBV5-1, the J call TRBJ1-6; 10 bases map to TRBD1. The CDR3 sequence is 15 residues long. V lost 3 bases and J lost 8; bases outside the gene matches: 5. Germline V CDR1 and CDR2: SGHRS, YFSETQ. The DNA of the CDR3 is TGCGCCAGCAGCTCTAGGACAGGGGGTGATTCACCCCTCCACTTT. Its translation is CASSSRTGGDSPLHF.

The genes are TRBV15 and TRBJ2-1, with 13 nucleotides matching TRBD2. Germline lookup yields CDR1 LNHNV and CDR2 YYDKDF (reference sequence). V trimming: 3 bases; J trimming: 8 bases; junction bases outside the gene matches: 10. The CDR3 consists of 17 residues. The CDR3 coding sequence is TGTGCCACCAGCAGCGCTCGACTAGCGGGGGGTCTTGATGAGCAGTTCTTC. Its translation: CATSSARLAGGLDEQFF.